Listed here are 8 T cell receptor beta chains from one sample, sequenced in a study of T cells in Graves' hyperthyroidism and ophthalmopathy (dated by TCRdb to about 2019). Receptors were amplified or captured by multiplex PCR. Sequencing relied on an Illumina HiSeq 2000. Amplification of TCR beta CDR3 regions was carried out from RNA transcripts. For the first round of RT-PCR on the TCR CDR3, the HTBI primer set was used together with the Qiagen OneStep RT-PCR kit. TCRdb itself trimmed the public reads at Q25 with fastp, ran MiXCR and retained productive beta chains. All rows with the same CDR3 protein become a single entry with the most common DNA and genes. This sample holds 300,000 to 400,000 distinct CDR3 sequences; around 14% were observed only once. The ten largest make up 20% to 25% of the sample. The specimen was blood. Every receptor here comes from a woman aged 25 to 39 with Graves' hyperthyroidism.

This clonotype occurred a few times. The rearrangement uses TRBV6-5 and TRBJ2-2; D uncertain. The CDR3 has 15 amino acids. Trimming stripped 0 bases from V and 4 bases from J, with 9 bases between. Germline CDR1 MNHEY, CDR2 SVGAGI. CDR3 residues: CASSYSGSGTGELFF. Written as DNA, the CDR3 is TGTGCCAGCAGTTACTCTGGTTCTGGCACCGGGGAGCTGTTTTTT.

This clonotype was found many times. The V gene is TRBV6-1, the J gene TRBJ1-5, with 9 positions matching TRBD1. J lost 6 bases, V lost 4 bases, and 4 bases had no gene match. From germline, CDR1 is MNHNS and CDR2 SASEGT. CDR3 length: 14 residues. The CDR3 is CASSGGQGGQPQHF. CDR3 DNA: TGTGCCAGCAGTGGGGGACAGGGTGGTCAGCCCCAGCATTTT.

The table lists this clonotype with many counts. The CDR3 nucleotides read TGTGCCAGCAGTGAACAGGCAGGCGGCGAGCAGTACTTC. Encoded protein: CASSEQAGGEQYF. The V gene is TRBV2, the J gene TRBJ2-7; D unresolved. Trimming removed 2 bases from V and 6 bases from J, with 11 bases in between. The germline gives CDR1 SNHLY, CDR2 FYNNEI. The CDR3 is 13 amino acids.

This clonotype was detected ten times or more. V and J are TRBV27 and TRBJ2-3, with 12 bases identical to TRBD2. Germline CDR1 is MNHEY and CDR2 is SMNVEV (reference sequence). This CDR3 is built from 17 residues. The J segment lost 5 bases and the V segment lost 3 bases, leaving 9 bases of the junction unmatched. CDR3 amino acids: CASSLFPSGRAKDTQYF. The CDR3 coding sequence is TGTGCCAGCAGTTTGTTCCCTAGCGGGAGGGCCAAAGATACGCAGTATTTT.

This clonotype was detected ten times or more. CDR3 loop: CASSDSSLAGLGETQYF. The CDR3 DNA reads as TGTGCCAGCAGTGACAGTAGCCTAGCGGGGTTGGGGGAGACCCAGTACTTC. The genes are TRBV6-1 and TRBJ2-5, with TRBD2 matching 9 bases. Germline V CDR1 and CDR2: MNHNS, SASEGT. V shed 3 bases and J 5 bases; nucleotides not matched to a gene: 13. The CDR3 runs 17 residues.

This clonotype occurred a few times. The chain recombines TRBV4-1 with TRBJ1-5; D possibly corresponds to TRBD1 (6 bases). The CDR3 totals 17 residues. Per germline, CDR1 MGHRA and CDR2 YSYEKL. Deletions cut 2 bases from V and 0 bases from J, with 14 bases between. CDR3 sequence (DNA): TGCGCCAGCAGCCAAAGGGGGGGAGACCTTAGCAATCAGCCCCAGCATTTT. It translates to CASSQRGGDLSNQPQHF.

The chain carries TRBV7-2 and TRBJ2-1; 8 bases are shared with TRBD2. The CDR3 loop spans 16 amino acids. Germline V CDR1 and CDR2: SGHTA, FQGNSA. V trimming: 3 bases; J trimming: 8 bases; junction bases outside the gene matches: 12. The CDR3, as DNA: TGTGCCAGCAGCTTTAGAGCGGGAGCCCCGGGCGATGAGCAGTTCTTC. As protein: CASSFRAGAPGDEQFF.

The chain has TRBV20-1 and TRBJ2-2; TRBD2 aligns across 9 bases. CDR3 length: 17 amino acids. CDR1 DFQATT and CDR2 SNEGSKA come from the germline V gene (reference sequence). The V and J ends lost 3 bases and 1 base, in that order; junction bases with no gene match: 9. This chain's CDR3 is CSASGASGMGNTGELFF. The CDR3 DNA reads as TGCAGTGCTAGTGGGGCTAGCGGGATGGGGAACACCGGGGAGCTGTTTTTT.